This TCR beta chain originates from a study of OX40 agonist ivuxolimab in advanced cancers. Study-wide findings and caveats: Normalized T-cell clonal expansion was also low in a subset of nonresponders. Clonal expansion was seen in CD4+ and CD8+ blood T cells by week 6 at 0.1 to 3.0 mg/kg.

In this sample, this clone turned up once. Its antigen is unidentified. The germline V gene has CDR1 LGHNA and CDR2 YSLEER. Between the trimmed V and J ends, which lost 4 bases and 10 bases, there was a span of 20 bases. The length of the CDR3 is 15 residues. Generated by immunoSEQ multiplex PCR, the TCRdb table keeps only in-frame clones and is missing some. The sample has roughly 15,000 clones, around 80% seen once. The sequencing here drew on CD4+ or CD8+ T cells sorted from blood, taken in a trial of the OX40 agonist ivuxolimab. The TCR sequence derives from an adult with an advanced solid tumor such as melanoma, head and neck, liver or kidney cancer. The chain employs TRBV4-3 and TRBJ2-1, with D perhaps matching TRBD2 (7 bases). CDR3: CASSPYRGGAGEQFF. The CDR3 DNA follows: TGCGCCAGCAGCCCCTACCGAGGGGGGGCAGGCGAGCAGTTCTTC.